This T cell receptor (beta chain) came from a study of shared clonotypes between healthy human individuals. Study summary: A donor's plate count was three for CD4 naive and three for CD4 memory; CD8 naive had two and CD8 memory one.

In regard to this clone: Its specificity is not known.

General study points: Richness estimates generally favored naive over memory subsets.

The DNA input per sorted-subset replicate PCR was roughly 0.2 ug, corresponding to some 30,000 T cell genomes. Profiling relied on immunoSEQ multiplex PCR, and the TCRdb table lists in-frame clones only, not all of them. The sample lists 2 million to 2.5 million clones; approximately 95% were seen once. The length of the CDR3 is 16 residues. Germline lookup yields CDR1 MDHEN and CDR2 SYDVKM. Trimming cost V 2 bases and J 0 bases, with 13 bases left between them. The rearrangement joins TRBV28 to TRBJ1-2; a weak D match, TRBD1 (5 bases). The sample comprised naive CD4+ T cells from PBMCs. Subset: CD45RA+ positively selected. This sequence originates from a man aged 18 to 29 in good health. Some clones in this sample may be carry-over from other donors' samples. CDR3 DNA: TGTGCCAGCAGTTTAGGCCCGAGGGGCGCTAACTATGGCTACACCTTC. Translated: CASSLGPRGANYGYTF.